A single sample is the source of the 29 T cell receptor beta chains below, sequenced in a study of OX40 agonist ivuxolimab in advanced cancers. The repertoire was sequenced with immunoSEQ multiplex PCR; TCRdb's copy has only in-frame clones and lacks some. This table holds 70,000 to 95,000 clones, roughly 94% found once. This specimen was CD4+ or CD8+ T cells sorted from blood, taken in a trial of the OX40 agonist ivuxolimab. Receptors originate from an adult with an advanced solid tumor such as melanoma, head and neck, liver or kidney cancer.

V usage is TRBV11-2 and J usage is TRBJ1-2; D not certain. CDR1 SGHAT and CDR2 FQNNGV come from the germline V gene. CDR3 length equals 13 residues. V lost 1 base, J lost 3 bases, and 6 bases lay in between. CDR3 DNA: TGTGCCAGCAGCTTAGCTCCCGACTATGGCTACACCTTC. It specifies CASSLAPDYGYTF.

The rearrangement uses TRBV19 and TRBJ1-2, with no clear D. The CDR3 length is 13 residues. CDR1 is LNHDA, CDR2 SQIVND, per germline (reference sequence). Deletions cut 3 bases from V and 6 bases from J, with 11 bases between. The CDR3 DNA is TGTGCCAGTAGTATCTGGGAGGGCGATGGCTACACCTTC. It translates to CASSIWEGDGYTF.

The chain employs TRBV19 and TRBJ1-2; D perhaps matches TRBD1 (5 bases). Trimming cost V 5 bases and J 11 bases, with 24 bases left between them. Germline CDR1 and CDR2: LNHDA and SQIVND (reference sequence). The CDR3 is made up of 15 amino acids. The CDR3 DNA is TGTGCCAGTAGTGCCCGCCGGGACCTTATGGGGGTGTACACCTTC. Its protein is CASSARRDLMGVYTF.

The chain uses TRBV4-2 and TRBJ1-1, with 7 bases matching TRBD1. Trimming removed 0 bases from V and 0 bases from J; junction bases left unmatched: 4. The CDR3 is 16 residues long. CDR1 LGHNA and CDR2 YNFKEQ come from the germline V gene. CDR3 sequence (DNA): TGTGCCAGCAGCCAAGACCTCGGGACAGTGAACACTGAAGCTTTCTTT. Amino acid sequence: CASSQDLGTVNTEAFF.

The V gene is TRBV6-6, the J gene TRBJ2-1, with D perhaps TRBD1 (5 bases). CDR1 and CDR2 (germline): MNHNY, SVGAGI (reference sequence). V gave up 10 bases and J gave up 5 bases, with 12 bases separating them. The CDR3 extends over 12 amino acids. Written as DNA, the CDR3 is TGTGCCACCACCCTAGGGGACAATGAGCAGTTCTTC. Encoded protein: CATTLGDNEQFF.

Of note for this clone: The junction departs from germline at one end; a sequencing error may be responsible. V and J are TRBV6-5 and TRBJ2-7; 7 nucleotides match TRBD1. The CDR3 is 14 residues long. Looked up from germline, CDR1 is MNHEY and CDR2 is SVGAGI. CDR3 in DNA: TGTGCCAGCAGTCAAGGGGACAGTACCTACGGGCAGTACTTC. Amino acids: CASSQGDSTYGQYF.

Written as DNA, the CDR3 is TGTGCCAGCAGCCCCGCCGGCGGTCGAGCTTTCTTT. Amino acid sequence: CASSPAGGRAFF. The V gene is TRBV7-8, the J gene TRBJ1-1; D uncertain. Trimming shortened V by 5 bases and J by 10 bases, and 14 bases separated the two germline ends. The germline V gene has CDR1 SGHVS and CDR2 FQNEAQ. The CDR3 totals 12 residues.

This sequence joins TRBV19 and TRBJ2-5, with D possibly being TRBD2 (5 bases). V lost 5 bases and J 5 bases, leaving 9 bases between the germline ends. Per the germline V gene, CDR1 is LNHDA and CDR2 is SQIVND (reference sequence). There are 12 residues in the CDR3. This chain's CDR3 is CASSPRGETQYF. DNA of the CDR3: TGTGCCAGTAGTCCCCGCGGGGAGACCCAGTACTTC.

This rearrangement joins TRBV9 to TRBJ2-1; 11 bases map to TRBD2. The CDR3 spans 17 residues. CDR1 and CDR2 from the germline V gene are SGDLS and YYNGEE. Trimming at V came to 0 bases and at J to 4 bases, leaving 6 bases not matched to a gene. The CDR3 region is CASSVATSGSSYNEQFF. CDR3 nucleotides: TGTGCCAGCAGCGTAGCTACTAGCGGGAGCTCATACAATGAGCAGTTCTTC.

This clone was picked up one time. The V gene is TRBV4-3, the J gene TRBJ2-1, with 7 bases identical to TRBD2. The V and J ends lost 0 bases and 0 bases, in that order; junction bases with no gene match: 5. This CDR3 is built from 17 residues. The germline gives CDR1 LGHNA, CDR2 YSLEER. CDR3 nucleotides: TGCGCCAGCAGCCAAGATTCTAGCGGTTACTCCTACAATGAGCAGTTCTTC. Translating it yields CASSQDSSGYSYNEQFF.

The chain links TRBV7-3 to TRBJ1-1, with no clear D. The CDR3 has 15 residues. Germline CDR1 and CDR2: SGHTA and FQGTGA. Deletions cut 1 base from V and 6 bases from J, with 15 bases between. The CDR3 bases are TGTGCCAGCAGCTTAAAGCCCCTCGGCACCCCTGAAGCTTTCTTT. The encoded protein is CASSLKPLGTPEAFF.

This rearrangement joins TRBV19 to TRBJ2-1, with 14 bases lining up with TRBD2. This CDR3 has 19 residues. Germline trimming cut 4 bases from V and 1 base from J; bases unmatched to any gene: 9. Per the germline V gene, CDR1 is LNHDA and CDR2 is SQIVND (reference sequence). The CDR3 reads CASSTPGLAGAQSYNEQFF. CDR3 in DNA: TGTGCCAGTAGTACCCCGGGACTAGCGGGAGCGCAGTCCTACAATGAGCAGTTCTTC. Variable domain in full (rest from reference TRBV19 and TRBJ2-1): DGGITQSPKYLFRKEGQNVTLSCEQNLNHDAMYWYRQDPGQGLRLIYYSQIVNDFQKGDIAEGYSVSREKKESFPLTVTSAQKNPTAFYLCASSTPGLAGAQSYNEQFFGPGTRLTVL.

This chain uses TRBV5-1 with TRBJ2-1, with no clear D. CDR3 length: 15 residues. V was shortened by 1 base and J by 5 bases, with 13 bases between the two germline ends. Germline V gene lookup returns CDR1 SGHRS and CDR2 YFSETQ. The CDR3 here is CASSLWRSVDNEQFF. CDR3 nucleotide sequence: TGCGCCAGCAGCTTGTGGCGGTCGGTAGACAATGAGCAGTTCTTC.

This chain uses TRBV7-6 with TRBJ1-2, with D tentatively TRBD1 (6 bases). V gave up 9 bases and J gave up 6 bases, with 20 bases separating them. CDR1 and CDR2 (germline): SGHVS, FNYEAQ. The CDR3 is 14 amino acids. The CDR3 spells CASSLAGAADGYTF. CDR3 DNA sequence: TGTGCCAGTTCCTTGGCAGGGGCGGCTGATGGCTACACCTTC.

The CDR3 DNA is TGTGCCAGCAGTTTAGGCAGGGGCAGCAATCAGCCCCAGCATTTT. Protein product: CASSLGRGSNQPQHF. J is TRBJ1-5 and V is TRBV27; the D gene is possibly TRBD1 (6 bases). This CDR3 comprises 15 residues. Germline V CDR1 and CDR2: MNHEY, SMNVEV (reference sequence). V was trimmed by 2 bases and J by 1 base, leaving 9 bases between them.

The chain joins TRBV27 to TRBJ2-3; perhaps D is TRBD1 or TRBD2 (5 bases each). The germline V and J ends were trimmed by 4 bases and 2 bases, with 10 bases remaining between them. Looked up from germline, CDR1 is MNHEY and CDR2 is SMNVEV (reference sequence). The CDR3 spans 14 residues. CDR3 DNA: TGTGCCAGCAGTTGGACGGGGCCCACAGATACGCAGTATTTT. This gives the protein CASSWTGPTDTQYF.

The genes are TRBV4-3 and TRBJ1-1; D is uncertain. CDR1 is LGHNA, CDR2 YSLEER, per germline. The CDR3 is 14 residues long. V lost 3 bases and J 4 bases, leaving 12 bases between the germline ends. CDR3 DNA sequence: TGCGCCAGCAGCCACGAGGGCCTGATCACTGAAGCTTTCTTT. Amino acid sequence: CASSHEGLITEAFF.

This clone was counted once. The V call is TRBV7-8, the J call TRBJ1-5, with D uncertain. The CDR3 is 16 residues long. V shed 5 bases and J shed 0 bases, with 14 bases lying between them. Germline V CDR1 and CDR2: SGHVS, FQNEAQ. The CDR3 spells CASSLQPDYSNQPQHF. In nucleotides, the CDR3 is TGTGCCAGCAGCCTCCAACCGGACTATAGCAATCAGCCCCAGCATTTT.

This chain joins TRBV6-5 and TRBJ2-1; D gene unclear. V gave up 2 bases and J gave up 6 bases, with 17 bases separating them. CDR3 length: 16 residues. Germline loops: CDR1 MNHEY, CDR2 SVGAGI. CDR3 protein: CASSYGRSSLLNEQFF. In DNA, the CDR3 is TGTGCCAGCAGTTACGGGCGAAGTTCCCTACTCAATGAGCAGTTCTTC.

V gene TRBV10-2 combines with J gene TRBJ2-3, with 9 nucleotides matching TRBD1. The CDR3 totals 14 residues. The V gene's germline CDR1 is WSHSY and CDR2 SAAADI. With V trimmed by 8 bases and J by 4 bases, 7 bases remained unmatched. CDR3 DNA: TGCGCCAGCCTCGGACAGGGGATTTCAGATACGCAGTATTTT. Encoded protein: CASLGQGISDTQYF.

This rearrangement joins TRBV5-6 to TRBJ2-2; 9 bases line up with TRBD2. CDR3 length: 16 residues. Germline CDR1 and CDR2: SGHDT and YYEEEE. J was trimmed by 0 bases and V by 8 bases; bases with no gene match: 8. In DNA, the CDR3 is TGTGCCAGTGGGATAGCGGGAGACGCGAACACCGGGGAGCTGTTTTTT. It translates to CASGIAGDANTGELFF.

The chain uses TRBV9 and TRBJ2-1; 9 bases are a match to TRBD2. The CDR3 loop spans 16 amino acids. Germline CDR1 is SGDLS and CDR2 is YYNGEE. The V and J ends lost 5 bases and 1 base, in that order; junction bases with no gene match: 7. As DNA, the CDR3 is TGTGCCAGCAGTACCTTTCTAGCGGGATCCTACAATGAGCAGTTCTTC. It is translated as CASSTFLAGSYNEQFF.

V is TRBV7-9 and J is TRBJ1-6; the D is unclear. Germline-derived CDR1 and CDR2 are SEHNR and FQNEAQ (reference sequence). The CDR3 is 12 residues long. The ends were cut back, 8 bases at V and 7 bases at J, with 9 bases in the middle. The CDR3 sequence is CASSALNSPLHF. CDR3 sequence (DNA): TGTGCCAGCTCGGCCTTAAATTCACCCCTCCACTTT.

The chain recombines TRBV7-3 with TRBJ2-1, with D maybe TRBD2 (5 bases). The CDR3 contains 15 residues. Trimming shortened V by 2 bases and J by 5 bases, and 13 bases separated the two germline ends. The germline gives CDR1 SGHTA, CDR2 FQGTGA. CDR3 loop: CASSLLTKVHNEQFF. The CDR3 nucleotides read TGTGCCAGCAGCTTACTGACTAAGGTACACAATGAGCAGTTCTTC.

This clone was seen a single time. The chain is built from TRBV7-8 and TRBJ2-2, with 13 positions matching TRBD2. With V trimmed by 5 bases and J by 0 bases, 9 bases remained unmatched. From germline, CDR1 is SGHVS and CDR2 FQNEAQ. The CDR3 is 19 residues long. The CDR3 here is CASSALPGLAGSNTGELFF. The CDR3, as DNA: TGTGCCAGCAGCGCGTTACCGGGACTAGCGGGGTCGAACACCGGGGAGCTGTTTTTT.

The rearrangement joins TRBV27 to TRBJ2-7; a possible D gene is TRBD1 (7 bases). This CDR3 region has 16 residues. Between the trimmed V and J ends, which lost 5 bases and 4 bases, there was a span of 21 bases. Germline CDR1 MNHEY, CDR2 SMNVEV (reference sequence). DNA of the CDR3: TGTGCCAGCAGTCCCCGGGGGACAGACAAACCTTACGAGCAGTACTTC. Translating gives CASSPRGTDKPYEQYF.

For the CDR3, the DNA is TGTGCCAGCAGTGAAGGGTGGGGGGATGCCGGGGAGCTGTTTTTT. Amino acids: CASSEGWGDAGELFF. The genes are TRBV6-1 and TRBJ2-2; TRBD2 might be the D (6 bases). Germline V gene sequence: CDR1 MNHNS, CDR2 SASEGT. This CDR3 spans 15 amino acids. V was pared by 1 base and J by 6 bases, with 12 bases between.

The chain combines TRBV11-2 with TRBJ2-3; 10 bases agree with TRBD2. This CDR3 has 17 residues. Germline V gives CDR1 SGHAT, CDR2 FQNNGV. V lost 1 base and J lost 5; bases outside the gene matches: 9. CDR3 residues: CASSLGVLAGVEDTQYF. CDR3 coding DNA: TGTGCCAGCAGCTTAGGCGTGCTAGCGGGAGTGGAAGATACGCAGTATTTT.

J is TRBJ2-7 and V is TRBV5-5, with TRBD2 matching over 13 bases. V lost 0 bases and J lost 0; bases outside the gene matches: 9. The CDR3 totals 19 residues. Germline V CDR1 and CDR2: SGHKS, YYEKEE (reference sequence). As DNA, the CDR3 is TGTGCCAGCAGCTTGGTTAAGGGGACTAGCGGGACTTTCTCCTACGAGCAGTACTTC. Encoded protein: CASSLVKGTSGTFSYEQYF.